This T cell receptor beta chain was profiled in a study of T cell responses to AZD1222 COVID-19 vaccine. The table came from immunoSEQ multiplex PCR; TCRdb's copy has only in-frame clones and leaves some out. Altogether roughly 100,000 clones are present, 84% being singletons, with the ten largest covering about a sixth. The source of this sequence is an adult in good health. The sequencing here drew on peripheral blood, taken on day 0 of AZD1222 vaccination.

CDR3 loop: CASSIRRGGRTDTQYF. Written as DNA, the CDR3 is TGTGCCAGTAGTATACGGCGGGGGGGGCGCACAGATACGCAGTATTTT. This chain links TRBV19 with TRBJ2-3, with 9 bases aligning to TRBD2. V lost 2 bases to trimming and J lost 1 base; unmatched junction nucleotides: 4. CDR3 size: 16 residues. CDR1 and CDR2 (germline): LNHDA, SQIVND (reference sequence).